These 14 T cell receptor beta chains originate from one sample sequenced in a study of blood T cells in healthy people across ages. Primers used in a second PCR of about 7 to 12 cycles were a sample-barcoded 5' primer and a J-beta primer mix. TCRdb analysed the 5' RACE reads with MiXCR anew, one entry per CDR3 protein. This table has 1.5 million to 2 million distinct CDR3 sequences, roughly 30% appearing once. Sample: blood. The receptors here all came from a woman in her thirties in good health.

This clonotype has only a few counts. The CDR3 here is CASSLEGTNRHKPNQPQHF. Here the CDR3 DNA reads TGTGCCAGCAGCTTAGAGGGGACAAACCGCCACAAACCCAATCAGCCCCAGCATTTT. The chain has TRBV7-8 and TRBJ1-5, with a possible D match to TRBD1 (6 bases). V was trimmed by 1 base and J by 3 bases, leaving 22 bases between them. CDR1 is SGHVS, CDR2 FQNEAQ, per germline. The CDR3 is 19 residues long.

This clonotype was counted between two and nine times. In DNA, the CDR3 is TGTGCCAGCAGCCAGGTGAGCACGGGGGGAACTAACATTCAGTACTTC. Translation gives CASSQVSTGGTNIQYF. This chain connects TRBV4-2 to TRBJ2-4; 7 nucleotides align to TRBD2. Germline values: CDR1 LGHNA, CDR2 YNFKEQ. The V gene end was trimmed by 3 bases and the J gene end by 7 bases; junction bases not matched to a gene: 12. The CDR3 runs to 16 residues.

The V gene is TRBV5-1, the J gene TRBJ1-1; D gene ambiguous. Germline assignment: CDR1 SGHRS and CDR2 YFSETQ. The V end was cut by 1 base, the J end by 0 bases, with 10 bases between. The CDR3 contains 15 residues. The CDR3 coding sequence is TGCGCCAGCAGCTTGTACGGCAGCATGAACACTGAAGCTTTCTTT. As protein: CASSLYGSMNTEAFF.

This clonotype has at least ten counts. V usage is TRBV5-1 and J usage is TRBJ2-1; D not certain. The CDR3 is 16 amino acids. The germline gives CDR1 SGHRS, CDR2 YFSETQ. Trimming removed 0 bases at V and 0 bases at J, with 10 bases between. CDR3 nucleotide sequence: TGCGCCAGCAGCTTGGCCGGCTACAGCTCCTACAATGAGCAGTTCTTC. Its translation is CASSLAGYSSYNEQFF.

The chain recombines TRBV7-9 with TRBJ2-3; D is possibly TRBD2 (6 bases). In germline, CDR1 is SEHNR, CDR2 FQNEAQ (reference sequence). Trimming cost V 4 bases and J 5 bases, with 16 bases left between them. The CDR3 spans 15 residues. CDR3 in DNA: TGTGCCAGCAGCTCCCGGGACTTGGCGGGAGATACGCAGTATTTT. Amino acid sequence: CASSSRDLAGDTQYF.

The chain recombines TRBV2 with TRBJ2-5, with D perhaps being TRBD1 or TRBD2 (6 bases each). The V and J ends lost 7 bases and 5 bases respectively, with 17 bases between them. This CDR3 region has 14 residues. CDR1 and CDR2 from the germline V gene are SNHLY and FYNNEI. CDR3 sequence reads: CASMRGGGSETQYF. CDR3 DNA: TGTGCCAGCATGAGAGGAGGGGGATCGGAGACCCAGTACTTC.

The rearrangement joins TRBV5-1 to TRBJ2-7; 8 bases align to TRBD1. The last part of the DNA fits TRBJ2-5 better; the J call may be wrong. Germline V CDR1 and CDR2: SGHRS, YFSETQ. The CDR3 consists of 14 residues. The CDR3 DNA reads as TGCGCCAGCAGCACCCGAGGACAGGGAGAGACCCAGTACTTC. Amino acid sequence: CASSTRGQGETQYF.

The V and J genes are TRBV7-9 and TRBJ1-2, with D unresolved. This CDR3 region has 15 residues. Germline values: CDR1 SEHNR, CDR2 FQNEAQ (reference sequence). V was cut by 1 base and J by 2 bases, with 11 bases left in between. CDR3 protein: CASSLDGLENYGYTF. In DNA form, the CDR3 reads TGTGCCAGCAGCTTAGATGGGTTGGAAAACTATGGCTACACCTTC.

This clonotype has ten or more counts. CDR3 in DNA: TGTGCCAGCAGTTACGGGAGGTGGGCCGAGCAGTACTTC. Amino acids: CASSYGRWAEQYF. The gene calls are TRBV6-5 and TRBJ2-7; weak D call: TRBD2 (6 bases). CDR3 length: 13 amino acids. V shed 2 bases and J shed 6 bases, with 11 bases lying between them. Germline V gene lookup returns CDR1 MNHEY and CDR2 SVGAGI.

This clonotype was seen only once. V is TRBV19 and J is TRBJ2-1; 9 nucleotides agree with TRBD2. Germline CDR1 and CDR2: LNHDA and SQIVND (reference sequence). The CDR3 has 15 residues. The ends lost 3 bases at V and 8 bases at J; junction bases unmatched: 8. The CDR3 protein is CASSMRASGNDEQFF. CDR3 nucleotide sequence: TGTGCCAGTAGTATGCGGGCTAGCGGGAATGATGAGCAGTTCTTC.

The chain employs TRBV5-6 and TRBJ2-5, with 8 positions matching TRBD2. CDR3 length: 18 residues. The germline CDR1 and CDR2 sequences are SGHDT and YYEEEE. V shed 2 bases and J 11 bases; nucleotides not matched to a gene: 23. CDR3 in amino acids: CASSLLAADRPILREQYF. The CDR3 coding sequence is TGTGCCAGCAGCTTACTAGCGGCAGATCGCCCTATCCTCCGGGAGCAGTACTTC.

About this clonotype itself: One end of the junction varies from germline; a read error may be responsible. The CDR3 coding sequence is TGCAGCGTCCTCGGGGCCTTTAGCTCCTACAATGAGCGGTTCTTC. Its translation is CSVLGAFSSYNERFF. V is TRBV29-1 and J is TRBJ2-1; D may match TRBD1 or TRBD2 (5 bases each). This CDR3 contains 15 residues. Germline values: CDR1 SQVTM, CDR2 ANQGSEA.

The gene calls are TRBV7-7 and TRBJ2-7; either TRBD1 or TRBD2 may fit D (5 bases each). CDR1 SSHAT and CDR2 FNYEAQ come from the germline V gene (reference sequence). V shed 6 bases and J shed 5 bases, with 14 bases lying between them. CDR3 length: 13 residues. Written as DNA, the CDR3 is TGTGCCAGCAGTCCGCCGGGGACGAACGAGCAGTACTTC. Protein product: CASSPPGTNEQYF.

This clonotype occurred a few times. The chain has TRBV11-2 and TRBJ2-3; 11 positions match TRBD2. Germline-derived CDR1 and CDR2 are SGHAT and FQNNGV. CDR3 length equals 18 residues. The junction had 12 bases not matched to a gene; V was cut back by 7 bases and J by 0 bases. CDR3 loop: CASNLIGTSGPSTDTQYF. CDR3 nucleotides: TGTGCCAGCAACCTCATAGGGACTAGCGGACCCAGCACAGATACGCAGTATTTT. Filled out from reference TRBV11-2 and TRBJ2-3, the complete variable domain reads EAGVAQSPRYKIIEKRQSVAFWCNPISGHATLYWYQQILGQGPKLLIQFQNNGVVDDSQLPKDRFSAERLKGVDSTLKIQPAKLEDSAVYLCASNLIGTSGPSTDTQYFGPGTRLTVL.